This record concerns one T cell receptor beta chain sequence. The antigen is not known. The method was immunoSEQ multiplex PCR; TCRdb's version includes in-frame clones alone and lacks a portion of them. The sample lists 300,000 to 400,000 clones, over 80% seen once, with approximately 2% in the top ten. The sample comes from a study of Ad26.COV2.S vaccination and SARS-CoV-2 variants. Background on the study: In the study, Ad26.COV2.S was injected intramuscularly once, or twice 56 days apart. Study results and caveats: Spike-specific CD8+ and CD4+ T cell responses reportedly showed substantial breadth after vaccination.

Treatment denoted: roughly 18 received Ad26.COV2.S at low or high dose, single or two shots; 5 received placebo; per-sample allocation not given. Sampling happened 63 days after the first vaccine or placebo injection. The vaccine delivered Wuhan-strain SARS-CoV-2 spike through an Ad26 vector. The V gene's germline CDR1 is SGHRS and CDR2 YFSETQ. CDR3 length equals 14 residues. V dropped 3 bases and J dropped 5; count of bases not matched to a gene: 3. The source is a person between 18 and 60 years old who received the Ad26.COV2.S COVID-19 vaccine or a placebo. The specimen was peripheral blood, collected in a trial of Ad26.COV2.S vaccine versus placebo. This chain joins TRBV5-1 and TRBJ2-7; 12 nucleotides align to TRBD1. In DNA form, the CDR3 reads TGCGCCAGCAGCTGGGGACAGGGGGCCCACGAGCAGTACTTC. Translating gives CASSWGQGAHEQYF.